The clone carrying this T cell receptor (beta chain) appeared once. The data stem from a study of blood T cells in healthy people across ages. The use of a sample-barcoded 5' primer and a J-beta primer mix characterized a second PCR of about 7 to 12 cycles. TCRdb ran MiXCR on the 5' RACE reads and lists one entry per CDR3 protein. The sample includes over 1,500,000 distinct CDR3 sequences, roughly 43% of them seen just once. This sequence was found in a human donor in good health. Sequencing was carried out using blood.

DNA for the CDR3: TGCAGTGCTAGGCCCGCGCACAGGGCCGACACTGAAGCTTTCTTT. Amino acid sequence: CSARPAHRADTEAFF. This chain connects TRBV20-1 to TRBJ1-1; possibly TRBD1 for D (6 bases). V was cut by 3 bases and J by 3 bases, with 17 bases left in between. Per the germline V gene, CDR1 is DFQATT and CDR2 is SNEGSKA (reference sequence). The CDR3 length is 15 residues.